One and the same sample provided the 27 T cell receptor beta chains below, sequenced in a study of regulatory T cells in long-lasting Graves disease. Stated time point: newly diagnosed GD, antithyroid drugs for less than 3 months. PBMC RNA served as the TCR library source. Construction of the TCR beta libraries employed iRepertoire HTBI primers in conjunction with Arm-PCR of CDR3 regions. TCRdb redid the calling of the multiplex PCR reads with MiXCR, one entry per CDR3 protein. The sample lists approximately 360,000 distinct CDR3 sequences; around 11% were seen once. This sample also appeared in a second study, on T cells in Graves' hyperthyroidism and ophthalmopathy.

The sequencing used peripheral blood mononuclear cells (PBMCs), collected at new diagnosis, from a patient treated with antithyroid drugs. Receptors were obtained from a woman younger than 30 with Graves disease.

This clonotype was counted many times. V is TRBV7-2 and J is TRBJ2-5; D unclear. Looked up from germline, CDR1 is SGHTA and CDR2 is FQGNSA. The CDR3 consists of 14 residues. V lost 1 base and J lost 0, with 6 bases in between. CDR3 DNA sequence: TGTGCCAGCAGCTTAGATTACTACCAAGAGACCCAGTACTTC. Translating it yields CASSLDYYQETQYF.

This clonotype has at least ten counts. The chain joins TRBV7-2 to TRBJ1-3; 8 nucleotides line up with TRBD1. Germline V gives CDR1 SGHTA, CDR2 FQGNSA. V shed 2 bases, J shed 3 bases, and the junction held 3 bases outside the gene matches. The CDR3 is 15 amino acids. The chain's CDR3 is CASSLSTGVGNTIYF. As DNA, the CDR3 is TGTGCCAGCAGCTTATCGACAGGGGTTGGAAACACCATATATTTT.

This clonotype was counted at least ten times. This chain connects TRBV12-3 or TRBV12-4 to TRBJ2-3; TRBD2 is a possible D gene (6 bases). V shed 4 bases and J shed 0 bases, with 11 bases lying between them. The CDR3 is 15 amino acids. CDR3 in DNA: TGTGCCAGCAGTTCGGGAGCTTCTAGCACAGATACGCAGTATTTT. Translation gives CASSSGASSTDTQYF.

This clonotype has a count of ten or more. The J gene is TRBJ2-2, the V gene TRBV13, with D unclear. The length of the CDR3 is 13 residues. V dropped 0 bases and J dropped 9 bases, with 8 bases sitting between them. Germline CDR1 PRHDT, CDR2 FYEKMQ (reference sequence). The CDR3 region is CASSLGPNRELFF. As DNA, the CDR3 is TGTGCCAGCAGCTTAGGGCCAAACCGGGAGCTGTTTTTT.

J is TRBJ2-1 and V is TRBV7-2; D not resolved. There are 13 residues in the CDR3. V dropped 1 base and J dropped 6 bases, with 7 bases sitting between them. In germline, CDR1 is SGHTA, CDR2 FQGNSA. As DNA, the CDR3 is TGTGCCAGCAGCTTAGGTAAGATCAATGAGCAGTTCTTC. Its protein product is CASSLGKINEQFF.

This clonotype was counted many times. The genes are TRBV6-1 and TRBJ1-2, with 7 positions matching TRBD1. Per germline, CDR1 MNHNS and CDR2 SASEGT. This CDR3 has 16 residues. The V segment lost 6 bases and the J segment 4 bases; nucleotides outside the gene matches: 14. The CDR3 protein is CASRSGGGGETYGYTF. CDR3 DNA sequence: TGTGCCAGCAGGTCCGGTGGAGGGGGCGAGACCTATGGCTACACCTTC.

In this sample, this clonotype turned up a few times. This sequence joins TRBV29-1 and TRBJ1-1; tentatively, D is TRBD1 (5 bases). The CDR3 has 14 residues. V was clipped by 6 bases and J by 0 bases, with 14 bases between them. Per the germline V gene, CDR1 is SQVTM and CDR2 is ANQGSEA. The CDR3 DNA reads TGCAGCGTGCCCGACAGTACGATGAACACTGAAGCTTTCTTT. It encodes CSVPDSTMNTEAFF. The full variable domain, its missing parts supplied by reference TRBV29-1 and TRBJ1-1, is SAVISQKPSRDICQRGTSLTIQCQVDSQVTMMFWYRQQPGQSLTLIATANQGSEATYESGFVIDKFPISRPNLTFSTLTVSNMSPEDSSIYLCSVPDSTMNTEAFFGQGTRLTVV.

The V call is TRBV6-1, the J call TRBJ2-6; 8 bases are shared with TRBD1. CDR1 is MNHNS, CDR2 SASEGT, per germline. The CDR3 is 15 residues long. J gave up 7 bases and V 2 bases, and 4 bases lay outside the gene matches. CDR3 DNA sequence: TGTGCCAGCAGTGAACAGGGGGCGAGAGCCAACGTCCTGACTTTC. As protein: CASSEQGARANVLTF.

This clonotype was observed many times. The rearrangement joins TRBV3-1 to TRBJ1-4, with TRBD1 as a possible D gene (6 bases). Looked up from germline, CDR1 is LGHDT and CDR2 is YNNKEL (reference sequence). There are 16 residues in the CDR3. Trimming pared 0 bases from V and 7 bases from J, leaving 15 bases between. The CDR3 sequence is CASSQDGAGVREKLFF. CDR3 nucleotides: TGTGCCAGCAGCCAAGATGGGGCAGGGGTGCGTGAAAAACTGTTTTTT.

In its sample, this clonotype was seen many times. The chain recombines TRBV20-1 with TRBJ1-2; D is possibly TRBD1 (6 bases). Trimming pared 5 bases from V and 2 bases from J, leaving 12 bases between. The V gene's germline CDR1 is DFQATT and CDR2 SNEGSKA (reference sequence). The CDR3 is made up of 13 amino acids. CDR3 region: CSAHSDRNYGYTF. In DNA, the CDR3 is TGCAGTGCTCATTCCGACAGGAACTATGGCTACACCTTC.

The rearrangement links TRBV2 to TRBJ1-3; D ambiguous. The germline CDR1 and CDR2 sequences are SNHLY and FYNNEI. CDR3 length: 13 amino acids. V gave up 7 bases and J gave up 0 bases, with 7 bases separating them. CDR3 DNA: TGTGCCAGCATTTCGGACTCTGGAAACACCATATATTTT. Translation gives CASISDSGNTIYF.

This clonotype was observed many times. The chain has TRBV11-3 and TRBJ2-3; tentative D call: TRBD2 (5 bases). V shed 5 bases and J shed 1 base, with 16 bases lying between them. Germline V gives CDR1 SGHNT, CDR2 YENEEA. This CDR3 comprises 16 residues. Written as DNA, the CDR3 is TGTGCCAGCAGCAGTATCCGGGAAGAGGGCACAGATACGCAGTATTTT. Its protein is CASSSIREEGTDTQYF.

At least ten counts were recorded for this clonotype. The CDR3 coding sequence is TGCGCCAGCAGCTTGGCCGGGACAGCCGAAGCTTTCTTT. It yields the protein CASSLAGTAEAFF. The chain carries TRBV5-1 and TRBJ1-1; 7 bases are shared with TRBD1. The CDR3 contains 13 residues. Germline V gene data show CDR1 as SGHRS and CDR2 as YFSETQ. V lost 0 bases and J lost 8; bases outside the gene matches: 4.

This clonotype was found many times. This chain's CDR3 is CASSIEGVANEQFF. The CDR3 nucleotides read TGTGCCAGTAGTATTGAGGGAGTGGCAAATGAGCAGTTCTTC. The V gene is TRBV19, the J gene TRBJ2-1; D may be TRBD2 (5 bases). Germline CDR1 reads LNHDA; CDR2 reads SQIVND (reference sequence). Trimming left V 3 bases short and J 7 bases short, with 13 bases between. This CDR3 contains 14 residues. The full variable domain, completed using reference TRBV19 and TRBJ2-1, is DGGITQSPKYLFRKEGQNVTLSCEQNLNHDAMYWYRQDPGQGLRLIYYSQIVNDFQKGDIAEGYSVSREKKESFPLTVTSAQKNPTAFYLCASSIEGVANEQFFGPGTRLTVL.

This clonotype turned up a few times. The genes are TRBV20-1 and TRBJ2-2; 8 nucleotides line up with TRBD2. CDR3 length: 15 residues. Germline CDR1 reads DFQATT; CDR2 reads SNEGSKA (reference sequence). The J segment lost 7 bases and the V segment lost 4 bases, leaving 11 bases of the junction unmatched. The CDR3 here is CSAILDGRADGELFF. The CDR3 region has the DNA TGCAGTGCTATCCTTGACGGGAGGGCTGACGGGGAGCTGTTTTTT.

With respect to this clonotype: A clone one base away is much larger, so this may be a read error. The genes are TRBV19 and TRBJ1-1; 7 nucleotides agree with TRBD1. The CDR3 covers 15 residues. Germline V lookup: CDR1 LNHDA, CDR2 SQIVND (reference sequence). In DNA, the CDR3 is TGTGTCAGTAGTTTCCGGACAGGCATGAACACTGAAGCTTTCTTT. Amino acids: CVSSFRTGMNTEAFF.

This clonotype occurred a few times. The CDR3 bases are TGTGCCAGTAGCCGGCAGATACATGAACCCAATCAGCCCCAGCATTTT. It specifies CASSRQIHEPNQPQHF. The chain uses TRBV19 and TRBJ1-5; D is ambiguous. Germline V CDR1 and CDR2: LNHDA, SQIVND (reference sequence). The V gene lost 6 bases and the J gene lost 3 bases, with 18 bases spanning the gap. The length of the CDR3 is 16 residues.

This clonotype was observed a handful of times. CDR3 amino acids: CASSLPPLADSYNEQFF. CDR3 DNA: TGCGCCAGCAGCCTCCCCCCTCTAGCGGATTCCTACAATGAGCAGTTCTTC. The chain combines TRBV4-1 with TRBJ2-1; 7 bases align to TRBD2. V lost 4 bases, J lost 1 base, and 10 bases stayed unmatched. The CDR3 sequence is 17 residues long. CDR1 is MGHRA and CDR2 is YSYEKL in the germline V gene.

This clonotype was detected ten times or more. The chain couples TRBV7-8 to TRBJ2-3; TRBD2 agrees at 8 bases. From germline, CDR1 is SGHVS and CDR2 FQNEAQ. V shed 3 bases and J 3 bases; nucleotides not matched to a gene: 5. CDR3 length equals 15 residues. The CDR3 coding sequence is TGTGCCAGCAGCTTTGGACTAGCCAGAACAGATACGCAGTATTTT. This gives the protein CASSFGLARTDTQYF.

This clonotype was detected many times. CDR3 sequence reads: CASSSQVANSPLHF. The CDR3 nucleotides are TGTGCCAGCAGTTCACAGGTCGCCAATTCACCCCTCCACTTT. The chain uses TRBV6-5 and TRBJ1-6; possible D gene TRBD1, 5 bases. This CDR3 spans 14 amino acids. V lost 4 bases, J lost 7 bases, and 11 bases lay in between. Germline CDR1 reads MNHEY; CDR2 reads SVGAGI.

This clonotype occurred many times. J is TRBJ2-5 and V is TRBV7-8; 10 nucleotides match TRBD2. Germline values: CDR1 SGHVS, CDR2 FQNEAQ. V lost 6 bases to trimming and J lost 0 bases; unmatched junction nucleotides: 1. This CDR3 has 14 amino acids. The CDR3 bases are TGTGCCAGCAGAGCGGGGGGGTACCAAGAGACCCAGTACTTC. Amino acid sequence: CASRAGGYQETQYF.

This clonotype was observed at least ten times. The rearrangement links TRBV4-1 to TRBJ1-2; D perhaps matches TRBD1 (6 bases). Germline V lookup: CDR1 MGHRA, CDR2 YSYEKL. The CDR3 has 13 residues. V dropped 3 bases and J dropped 7 bases, with 12 bases sitting between them. This CDR3 is CASSHGTNAGYTF. CDR3 DNA: TGCGCCAGCAGCCACGGGACAAACGCTGGCTACACCTTC.

This clonotype showed up many times. The chain combines TRBV14 with TRBJ1-1; D not resolved. Trimming took 5 bases from V and 1 from J, leaving 5 bases between them. CDR3 length: 12 amino acids. Germline V lookup: CDR1 SGHDN, CDR2 FVKESK. The CDR3 DNA is TGTGCCAGCAGCGAATCGAACACTGAAGCTTTCTTT. It yields the protein CASSESNTEAFF.

Many counts were recorded for this clonotype. The chain couples TRBV5-6 to TRBJ1-2; D is ambiguous. Germline-derived CDR1 and CDR2 are SGHDT and YYEEEE. V lost 0 bases and J lost 7, with 13 bases in between. The CDR3 loop spans 14 amino acids. CDR3 DNA: TGTGCCAGCAGCTTGGTAGGAGGAGGAACTGGCTACACCTTC. This sequence encodes CASSLVGGGTGYTF.

This clonotype showed up many times. At one end the junction does not follow the germline gene, possibly because of a read error. This chain uses TRBV7-3 with TRBJ2-1; D might be TRBD2 (6 bases). Germline loops: CDR1 SGHTA, CDR2 FQGTGA. The CDR3 sequence is 14 residues long. The CDR3 sequence: CASSLTGLRNEQFF. The DNA of the CDR3 is TGTGCCAGCAGCCTAACGGGACTCAGGAATGAGCAGTTCTTC.

Ten or more counts support this clonotype. The chain recombines TRBV2 with TRBJ1-1; no reliable D call. The CDR3 sequence is 15 residues long. V was clipped by 6 bases and J by 4 bases, with 18 bases between them. Germline-derived CDR1 and CDR2 are SNHLY and FYNNEI. CDR3 DNA: TGTGCCAGCAGCGCACCTCCCGGGATGGGCACTGAAGCTTTCTTT. This translates into CASSAPPGMGTEAFF. The full variable domain, completed using reference TRBV2 and TRBJ1-1, is EPEVTQTPSHQVTQMGQEVILRCVPISNHLYFYWYRQILGQKVEFLVSFYNNEISEKSEIFDDQFSVERPDGSNFTLKIRSTKLEDSAMYFCASSAPPGMGTEAFFGQGTRLTVV.

This clonotype was recorded many times. V gene TRBV7-2 combines with J gene TRBJ2-2, with D uncertain. This CDR3 comprises 13 residues. Per germline, CDR1 SGHTA and CDR2 FQGNSA. The V end lost 1 base, the J end lost 6 bases, and 6 bases lay between the germline ends. DNA for the CDR3: TGTGCCAGCAGCTTAGTGCCCGCCGGGGAGCTGTTTTTT. It specifies CASSLVPAGELFF.